The T cell receptor (beta chain) described here comes from a study of OX40 agonist ivuxolimab in advanced cancers. Study as a whole: Patients were treated with ivuxolimab, an agonistic anti-OX40 (CD134) antibody.

TCRdb's copy holds only in-frame clones and misses some; the assay was immunoSEQ multiplex PCR. The sample includes approximately 42,000 clones, 75% to 85% seen only once; the top ten take over 2.5%. Trimming removed 0 bases at V and 6 bases at J, with 10 bases between. This CDR3 spans 13 amino acids. The germline V gene encodes CDR1 SGHNT and CDR2 YYREEE (reference sequence). The input for sequencing was CD4+ or CD8+ T cells sorted from blood, taken in a trial of the OX40 agonist ivuxolimab. The sequence derives from an adult with an advanced solid tumor such as melanoma, head and neck, liver or kidney cancer. The chain couples TRBV5-4 to TRBJ2-7; D remains ambiguous. CDR3 loop: CASSLDADGEQYF. CDR3 DNA: TGTGCCAGCAGCTTGGATGCAGATGGCGAGCAGTACTTC.